These T cell receptor beta chains were read from a single sample in a study of regulatory T cells in long-lasting Graves disease. TCRdb analysed the multiplex PCR reads with MiXCR anew, one entry per CDR3 protein. The sample has about 660,000 distinct CDR3 sequences, 30% seen once. The sequencing used peripheral blood mononuclear cells (PBMCs), collected when the disease was refractory, from a patient treated with antithyroid drugs. These receptor sequences come from a female donor with Graves disease. Both conserved end residues are part of each CDR3. The D gene is left open where the match is weak. Clone size is given for some rows only: seen once, a few or many times, or a class if the clone is expanded.

size	J	V	D	DNA	CDR3
.	TRBJ2-7	TRBV29-1	TRBD1	TGCAGCGTTGGTGGGACAGGCTACGAGCAGTACTTC	CSVGGTGYEQYF
few	TRBJ2-5	TRBV5-1	.	TGCGCCAGCAGCTTGGACCGGCTAGCAGAGGCCCAGTACTTC	CASSLDRLAEAQYF
.	TRBJ1-5	TRBV13	TRBD1	TGTGCCAGCAGCTCCCGGGACAGGGATAGCAATCAGCCCCAGCATTTT	CASSSRDRDSNQPQHF
once	TRBJ1-2	TRBV4-1	.	TGCGCCAGCAGCCAATCGACCGGGACACCTGACCACACCTTC	CASSQSTGTPDHTF
.	TRBJ2-1	TRBV6-1	TRBD2	TGTGCCAGCAGTCCTCTTGGCCTAGCGGGAAAAGAAAGGTCCTACAATGAGCAGTTCTTC	CASSPLGLAGKERSYNEQFF
.	TRBJ1-6	TRBV27	.	TGTGCCAGCTGTTTATATCCCAGCTCCTATAATTCACCCCTCCACTTT	CASCLYPSSYNSPLHF
few	TRBJ2-5	TRBV15	.	TGTGCCACCAGCAGGTTTGGTGGAGAGACCCAGTACTTC	CATSRFGGETQYF
few	TRBJ2-3	TRBV5-6	TRBD2	TGTGCCAGCAGCCAGGGACTAGCGGAGCACACAGATACGCAGTATTTT	CASSQGLAEHTDTQYF
few	TRBJ2-5	TRBV7-6	TRBD1	TGTGCCACAGGACAGGGACAGACCCAGTACTTC	CATGQGQTQYF
.	TRBJ1-1	TRBV15	.	TGTGCCACCAGTCAAGAGAACACTGAAGCTTTCTTT	CATSQENTEAFF
.	TRBJ2-7	TRBV11-3	.	TGTGCCAGCAGCTTATATCCCACCTACGAGCAGTACTTC	CASSLYPTYEQYF
.	TRBJ1-4	TRBV7-2	.	TGTGCCAGCAGCTTAGCGCCTCTTCAGTTTAATGAAAAACTGTTTTTT	CASSLAPLQFNEKLFF
.	TRBJ1-1	TRBV29-1	.	TGCAGCGTTTCGGGCGTAGGCTCGAACACTGAAGCTTTCTTT	CSVSGVGSNTEAFF
.	TRBJ1-5	TRBV6-1	.	TGTGCCAGCAGCCCATTACGCGACAGGTATAGCAATCAGCCCCAGCATTTT	CASSPLRDRYSNQPQHF
.	TRBJ1-2	TRBV7-2	.	TGTGCCAGCAGCCCACCCAGGGACATGAATGGCTACACCTTC	CASSPPRDMNGYTF
many	TRBJ1-1	TRBV11-2	.	TGTGCCAGCAGCTTAGTCGGCAGAAGGAACACTGAAGCTTTCTTT	CASSLVGRRNTEAFF
many	TRBJ1-5	TRBV2	.	TGTGCCAGCAGTGACAGGGCGGGCAATCAGCCCCAGCATTTT	CASSDRAGNQPQHF
many	TRBJ1-2	TRBV2	.	TGTGCCAGCAGTCGGGACGGCTATGGCTACACCTTC	CASSRDGYGYTF
.	TRBJ2-7	TRBV30	.	TGTGCCTGGAGTGTATACAGAACCTACGAGCAGTACTTC	CAWSVYRTYEQYF
many	TRBJ1-1	TRBV2	.	TGTGCCAGCAATCGTGTCGAATGGGAGGATACTGAAGCTTTCTTT	CASNRVEWEDTEAFF
.	TRBJ1-1	TRBV11-2	.	TGTGCCAGCAGCTTTAGACTGGACACTGAAGCTTTCTTT	CASSFRLDTEAFF
.	TRBJ1-1	TRBV5-6	.	TGTGCCAGCAGCTTGATCGGGACGTTGAGCACTGAAGCTTTCTTT	CASSLIGTLSTEAFF
.	TRBJ2-2	TRBV6-2/TRBV6-3	.	TGTGCCAGCAGTTACGCCGCCTTCGGGGAGCTGTTTTTT	CASSYAAFGELFF
.	TRBJ1-6	TRBV6-5	TRBD1	TGTGCCAGCAGTTACTCGAAGGGACAGACTTCACCCCTCCACTTT	CASSYSKGQTSPLHF
.	TRBJ2-4	TRBV7-2	.	TGTGCCAGCAGCTGGGTCGAGGGCATGGAGTACTTC	CASSWVEGMEYF
.	TRBJ2-7	TRBV7-2	.	TGTGCCAGCAGCTTAATGACACAAAACGAGCAGTACTTC	CASSLMTQNEQYF
few	TRBJ2-7	TRBV2	TRBD2	TGTGCCAGCAATCTGCGGGGGACCTCCTACGAGCAGTACTTC	CASNLRGTSYEQYF
few	TRBJ2-7	TRBV20-1	TRBD1	TGCAGTGCGACCGGGACAGTCTCTACCTACGAGCAGTACTTC	CSATGTVSTYEQYF
many	TRBJ1-1	TRBV12-3/TRBV12-4	.	TGTGCCAGCAGTGTGACAGCCCTAGGGGCTGAAGCTTTCTTT	CASSVTALGAEAFF
.	TRBJ1-3	TRBV6-1	.	TGTGCCAGCAGTGAAGCGCGGTTTGGCCCTGGAAACACCATATATTTT	CASSEARFGPGNTIYF
few	TRBJ1-2	TRBV9	TRBD1	TGTGCCAGCAGCGCCTCGACAGGGAGGCATGGCTACACCTTC	CASSASTGRHGYTF
.	TRBJ2-3	TRBV7-9	.	TGTGCCAGCAGTGCCCGGACCAGCACAGATACGCAGTATTTT	CASSARTSTDTQYF
few	TRBJ2-5	TRBV7-9	.	TGTGCCAGCAGCTTGTTCGGGGACCTCTCGCCAGCAGGGACCCAGTACTTC	CASSLFGDLSPAGTQYF
few	TRBJ1-4	TRBV6-1	.	TGTGCCAGCAGTGGGGGACCGGCCTTAACTAATGAAAAACTGTTTTTT	CASSGGPALTNEKLFF
few	TRBJ2-5	TRBV15	TRBD2	TGTGCCACCAGCAGACTAGCGGGACCAGAGACCCAGTACTTC	CATSRLAGPETQYF
many	TRBJ1-5	TRBV28	.	TGTGCCAGCAGTTTTGGGCCCAGAACGGGGAGGGGAGTTCAGCCCCAGCATTTT	CASSFGPRTGRGVQPQHF
many	TRBJ1-5	TRBV6-2/TRBV6-3	.	TGTGCCAGCAGTTACTCGGGAGGGGGAGTTGGCAATCAGCCCCAGCATTTT	CASSYSGGGVGNQPQHF
once	TRBJ2-2	TRBV14	TRBD1	TGTGCCAGCAGCCATTTCAGGGACAGGAACACCGGGGAGCTGTTTTTT	CASSHFRDRNTGELFF
.	TRBJ1-2	TRBV6-1	.	TGTGCCAGCAGTGAATTTGTAGTTTCCGGCTACACCTTC	CASSEFVVSGYTF
few	TRBJ1-4	TRBV6-4	TRBD1	TGTGCCAGCAGTTACTCTCCCCCGGGACAGGGGAGGGAAAAACTGGTTTTT	CASSYSPPGQGREKLVF
.	TRBJ2-5	TRBV19	.	TGTGCCAGTAGTACTCAGACGACAGACCAAGAGACCCAGTACTTC	CASSTQTTDQETQYF
.	TRBJ1-2	TRBV4-2	.	TGTGCCAGCAGCCAAGAGGGGGGGTACTATGATGGCTACACCTTC	CASSQEGGYYDGYTF
.	TRBJ2-7	TRBV19	.	TGTGCCAGTACCAAGGACAGCAGCTCCTACGAGCAGTACTTC	CASTKDSSSYEQYF
.	TRBJ1-4	TRBV4-1	.	TGCGCCAGCAGCCAAGATCATTGGGGTGAAAAACTGTTTTTT	CASSQDHWGEKLFF
.	TRBJ2-7	TRBV20-1	TRBD2	TGCAGTGCCATAGCGGGTGAAAGCTACGAGCAGTACTTC	CSAIAGESYEQYF
few	TRBJ1-5	TRBV15	.	TGTGCCACCAGCCCCGGACAGCGGGGGTTTGGCCCGCAGCCCCAGCATTTT	CATSPGQRGFGPQPQHF
.	TRBJ1-2	TRBV5-1	TRBD1	TGCGCCAGCAGAGACAGGGATGGGGCTCACTATGGCTACACCTTC	CASRDRDGAHYGYTF
.	TRBJ2-1	TRBV7-9	TRBD2	TGTGCCAGCAGCTTAGGAGGGACTAGCGGGAGGGTCTATGAGCAGTTCTTC	CASSLGGTSGRVYEQFF
.	TRBJ2-5	TRBV4-1	TRBD2	TGCGCCAGCAGCCAGGTCCCGGGACTAGCGGGAGGGGGTAGAGAGACCCAGTACTTC	CASSQVPGLAGGGRETQYF
.	TRBJ2-4	TRBV14	.	TGTGCCAGCAGCCTTGTCTCAGCCAAAAACATTCAGTACTTC	CASSLVSAKNIQYF
few	TRBJ1-1	TRBV11-3	.	TGTGCCAGCAGCCGTCAGGGAGGGGCTGAAGCTTTCTTT	CASSRQGGAEAFF
few	TRBJ2-6	TRBV15	.	TGTGCCACCGAACCCGCGGGTAATGGGGCCAACGTCCTGACTTTC	CATEPAGNGANVLTF
few	TRBJ1-1	TRBV11-2	.	TGTGCCAGCAGCCCGACCACCCAGAACACTGAAGCTTTCTTT	CASSPTTQNTEAFF
.	TRBJ1-4	TRBV27	.	TGTGCCAGCAGTATAAAGGGGTTTAATGAAAAACTGTTTTTT	CASSIKGFNEKLFF
.	TRBJ2-1	TRBV30	TRBD1	TGTGCCTGGAGGGTAAAACGAGTAGGGACAGCCTACAATGAGCAGTTCTTC	CAWRVKRVGTAYNEQFF
.	TRBJ1-5	TRBV6-2/TRBV6-3	.	TGTGCCAGCAGCCGCGACAGCTTCTATCAGCCCCAGCATTTT	CASSRDSFYQPQHF
.	TRBJ1-2	TRBV7-9	.	TGTGCCAGCACAAACCCCGGGGGGGTCGATGGCTACACCTTC	CASTNPGGVDGYTF